The present T cell receptor (beta chain) was sequenced within a study of shared clonotypes between healthy human individuals. Whole-study results and caveats: Among a handful of donors, approximately 5% of naive CD4 clonotypes were found in common.

Germline values: CDR1 MNHEY, CDR2 SVGAGI. V gave up 0 bases and J gave up 6 bases, with 8 bases separating them. This CDR3 has 13 residues. The study drew all its donors from Caucasian adults living in Nashville, Tennessee. This clone was counted once. Antigen unknown. Assay: immunoSEQ multiplex PCR; the TCRdb copy retains only in-frame clones and omits some. This table has around 690,000 clones, around 91% appearing once. The chain uses TRBV6-5 and TRBJ1-1; no clear D gene. The source of this sequence is a man aged 18 to 30 in good health. Some clones in this sample may be carry-over from other donors' samples. The sequenced sample was memory CD8+ T cells from PBMCs. As for subset: CD45RO+ cells pooled with CCR7-negative TemRA cells. CDR3 DNA sequence: TGTGCCAGCAGTTACTCGGGCGCGGCTGAAGCTTTCTTT. It specifies CASSYSGAAEAFF.